This T cell receptor (beta chain) was sequenced in a study of shared clonotypes between healthy human individuals. The germline V gene has CDR1 SGHAT and CDR2 FQNNGV. The J segment lost 3 bases and the V segment lost 2 bases, leaving 7 bases of the junction unmatched. This CDR3 comprises 15 residues. The table came from immunoSEQ multiplex PCR; TCRdb's copy has only in-frame clones and leaves some out. The sample yields some 510,000 clones, roughly 78% seen once. Donors comprised healthy HIV-negative adults lacking recent acute infections or vaccinations. This TCR derives from a woman between 40 and 55 years old in good health. Some clones in this sample may be carry-over from other donors' samples. Sequenced material: PBMCs. The chain employs TRBV11-2 and TRBJ2-7, with TRBD2 matching 7 bases. The CDR3 DNA is TGTGCCAGCAGCTTAATACAGCGGGGAATCTACGAGCAGTACTTC. This gives the protein CASSLIQRGIYEQYF.